A selection of T cell receptor beta chains follows, all from one sample in a study of blood T cell repertoires in COVID-19. Clones were sequenced by immunoSEQ multiplex PCR, and TCRdb holds only the in-frame ones, with some missing. The sample has roughly 69,000 clones, 70% to 85% seen once. The specimen was peripheral blood. The receptors originated from a man aged 50 or older with COVID-19, enrolled during active disease. Both conserved end residues are part of each CDR3. A D gene is named only where the DNA matches it firmly. Clone size is stated in some rows and not others, as once, few, many or a class when expanded.

>TRBV2|15|.|TRBD1|TRBJ1-5
CASSPGQGKVQPQHF
TGTGCCAGCAGTCCGGGACAGGGAAAAGTTCAGCCCCAGCATTTT
>TRBV29-1|14|.|TRBD1|TRBJ2-5
CSVVTGRRQETQYF
TGCAGCGTTGTGACAGGGCGTAGACAAGAGACCCAGTACTTC
>TRBV21-1|19|once|.|TRBJ2-7
CASSRDRSERETGSYEQYF
TGTGCCAGCAGCAGGGACAGATCCGAACGTGAAACAGGGTCCTACGAGCAGTACTTC
>TRBV10-3|16|.|.|TRBJ2-7
CAISESGKGARNEQYF
TGTGCCATCAGTGAGTCAGGAAAGGGAGCTAGGAACGAGCAGTACTTC
>TRBV10-3|15|.|.|TRBJ2-5
CAISELGEAQETQYF
TGTGCCATCAGTGAGTTGGGAGAGGCACAAGAGACCCAGTACTTC
>TRBV7-2|13|.|TRBD1|TRBJ2-7
CASSFPRGYEQYF
TGTGCCAGCAGCTTCCCCAGGGGGTACGAGCAGTACTTC
>TRBV5-1|16|.|.|TRBJ1-4
CASGPTGDATNEKLFF
TGCGCCAGCGGCCCGACGGGAGATGCAACTAATGAAAAACTGTTTTTT
>TRBV5-1|14|.|.|TRBJ2-3
CASSKGQDTDTQYF
TGCGCCAGCAGCAAAGGACAAGACACAGATACGCAGTATTTT
>TRBV5-1|15|.|.|TRBJ1-6
CASSLESGNNSPLHF
TGCGCCAGCAGCTTGGAGTCAGGCAATAATTCACCCCTCCACTTT
>TRBV4-3|15|many|.|TRBJ2-7
CASSRDVLGGGEQYF
TGCGCCAGCAGCCGAGATGTGTTAGGGGGTGGCGAGCAGTACTTC
>TRBV9|15|.|.|TRBJ1-4
CASSVDEATNEKLFF
TGTGCCAGCAGCGTAGATGAGGCAACTAATGAAAAACTGTTTTTT
>TRBV20-1|13|.|.|TRBJ2-1
CSASPDADNEQFF
TGCAGTGCTAGTCCGGATGCGGACAATGAGCAGTTCTTC
>TRBV5-1|15|once|TRBD2|TRBJ2-5
CASTPKAGYGETQYF
TGCGCCAGCACCCCAAAAGCGGGGTACGGCGAGACCCAGTACTTC
>TRBV2|12|.|.|TRBJ1-2
CASSDRDYGYTF
TGTGCCAGCAGTGACAGGGACTATGGCTACACCTTC
>TRBV19|15|.|TRBD2|TRBJ2-7
CASSTLSGGAYEQYF
TGTGCCAGTAGTACCCTGAGCGGGGGGGCCTACGAGCAGTACTTC
>TRBV7-9|15|.|.|TRBJ2-5
CASSEDASSQETQYF
TGTGCCAGCAGCGAGGACGCTAGCTCCCAAGAGACCCAGTACTTC
>TRBV7-9|16|.|TRBD2|TRBJ2-3
CASSLAIAGATDTQYF
TGTGCCAGCAGCTTAGCGATAGCGGGGGCCACAGATACGCAGTATTTT
>TRBV7-2|15|.|.|TRBJ1-3
CASSSLGFSGNTIYF
TGTGCCAGCAGCTCCCTGGGCTTTTCTGGAAACACCATATATTTT
>TRBV2|13|.|.|TRBJ1-1
CASTIQGATEAFF
TGTGCCAGCACCATACAGGGAGCCACTGAAGCTTTCTTT
>TRBV29-1|14|.|TRBD2|TRBJ2-5
CSVVSGGAGETQYF
TGCAGCGTTGTCAGCGGGGGGGCCGGAGAGACCCAGTACTTC
>TRBV6-1|14|once|.|TRBJ2-5
CASSEGGGTETQYF
TGTGCCAGCAGTGAAGGTGGAGGTACAGAGACCCAGTACTTC
>TRBV15|15|.|.|TRBJ2-7
CATSSSGGSRYEQYF
TGTGCCACCAGCAGTTCTGGCGGTTCCCGCTACGAGCAGTACTTC
>TRBV6-2/TRBV6-3|14|.|TRBD1|TRBJ2-7
CASSRTGRRVGQYF
TGTGCCAGCAGCCGGACAGGGCGCCGCGTAGGGCAGTACTTC
>TRBV5-1|14|many|.|TRBJ2-5
CASSLISVGETQYF
TGCGCCAGCAGCTTGATTAGCGTGGGAGAGACCCAGTACTTC
>TRBV18|16|.|TRBD2|TRBJ2-2
CASSPSTSGGTGELFF
TGTGCCAGCTCACCATCGACTAGCGGGGGCACCGGGGAGCTGTTTTTT
>TRBV7-2|15|.|.|TRBJ2-7
CASSLVPGYGYEQYF
TGTGCCAGCAGCTTAGTTCCGGGGTATGGCTACGAGCAGTACTTC
>TRBV7-7|17|.|TRBD2|TRBJ2-2
CASSFSSGNANTGELFF
TGTGCCAGCAGCTTCTCTAGCGGAAACGCGAACACCGGGGAGCTGTTTTTT
>TRBV7-9|16|.|TRBD1|TRBJ2-1
CASSPLDRLGYVEQFF
TGTGCCAGCAGCCCCCTGGACAGGTTGGGGTATGTTGAGCAGTTCTTC
>TRBV19|15|.|.|TRBJ2-5
CASSPGASHAETQYF
TGTGCCAGTAGTCCTGGAGCGTCCCACGCAGAGACCCAGTACTTC
>TRBV4-2|15|.|.|TRBJ1-1
CASSPVGTVNTEAFF
TGTGCCAGCAGCCCGGTAGGAACAGTGAACACTGAAGCTTTCTTT
>TRBV11-2|15|.|.|TRBJ2-3
CASSLAVLFSDTQYF
TGTGCCAGCAGCTTAGCGGTCCTTTTCTCAGATACGCAGTATTTT
>TRBV2|14|once|TRBD1|TRBJ1-2
CASSWDREQSGYTF
TGTGCCAGCAGTTGGGACAGGGAACAAAGCGGCTACACCTTC
>TRBV27|16|.|.|TRBJ1-5
CASSLTAVGGNQPQHF
TGTGCCAGCAGTTTGACTGCGGTAGGGGGCAATCAGCCCCAGCATTTT
>TRBV14|16|once|TRBD2|TRBJ2-2
CASSSFGGAYTGELFF
TGTGCCAGCAGCTCATTCGGGGGGGCCTACACCGGGGAGCTGTTTTTT
>TRBV7-9|14|.|.|TRBJ1-1
CASSPQGQNTEAFF
TGTGCCAGCAGCCCACAGGGACAGAACACTGAAGCTTTCTTT
>TRBV10-3|13|.|.|TRBJ2-5
CAISEQNRETQYF
TGTGCCATCAGTGAACAGAACCGGGAGACCCAGTACTTC
>TRBV11-2|12|large|.|TRBJ2-7
CASSSSGYEQYF
TGTGCCAGCAGCTCCTCAGGTTACGAGCAGTACTTC
>TRBV9|14|.|.|TRBJ2-2
CASSQPEGTGELFF
TGTGCCAGCAGCCAGCCGGAGGGGACCGGGGAGCTGTTTTTT
>TRBV7-3|13|.|.|TRBJ1-5
CASSLQQDQPQHF
TGTGCCAGCAGCTTACAACAAGATCAGCCCCAGCATTTT
>TRBV5-1|16|once|TRBD1|TRBJ2-5
CASSLSTGGVGKTQYF
TGCGCCAGCAGCTTATCGACAGGGGGCGTTGGGAAGACCCAGTACTTC
>TRBV7-2|15|few|.|TRBJ1-2
CASSPQETPLYGYTF
TGTGCCAGCAGCCCTCAGGAAACACCCCTCTATGGCTACACCTTC